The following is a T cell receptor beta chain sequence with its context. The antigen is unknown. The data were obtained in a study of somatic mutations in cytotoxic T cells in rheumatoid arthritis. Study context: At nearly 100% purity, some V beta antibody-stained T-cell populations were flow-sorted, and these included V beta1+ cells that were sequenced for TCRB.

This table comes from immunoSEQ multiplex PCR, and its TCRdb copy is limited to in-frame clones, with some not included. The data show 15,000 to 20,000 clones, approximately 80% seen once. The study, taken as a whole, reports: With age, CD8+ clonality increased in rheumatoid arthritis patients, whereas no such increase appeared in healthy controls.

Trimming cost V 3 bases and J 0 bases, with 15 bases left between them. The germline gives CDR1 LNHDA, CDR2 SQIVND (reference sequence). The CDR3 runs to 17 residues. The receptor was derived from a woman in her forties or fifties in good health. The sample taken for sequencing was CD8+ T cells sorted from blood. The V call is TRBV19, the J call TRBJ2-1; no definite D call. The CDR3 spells CASSIGSGLSSYNEQFF. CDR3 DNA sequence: TGTGCCAGTAGTATCGGCTCCGGCCTAAGCTCCTACAATGAGCAGTTCTTC.